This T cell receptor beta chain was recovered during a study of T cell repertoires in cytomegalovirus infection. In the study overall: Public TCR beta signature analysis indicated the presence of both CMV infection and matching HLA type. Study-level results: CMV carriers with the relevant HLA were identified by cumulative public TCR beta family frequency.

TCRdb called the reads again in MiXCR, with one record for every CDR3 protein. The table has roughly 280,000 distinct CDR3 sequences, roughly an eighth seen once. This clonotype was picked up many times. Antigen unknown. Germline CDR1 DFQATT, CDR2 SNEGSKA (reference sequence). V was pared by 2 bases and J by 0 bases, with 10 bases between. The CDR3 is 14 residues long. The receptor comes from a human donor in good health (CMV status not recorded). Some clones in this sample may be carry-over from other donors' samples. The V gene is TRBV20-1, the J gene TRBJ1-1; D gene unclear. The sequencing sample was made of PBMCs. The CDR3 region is CSARNTGLNTEAFF. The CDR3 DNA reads TGCAGTGCTAGAAACACGGGCTTGAACACTGAAGCTTTCTTT.